The rows below give T cell receptor beta chains drawn from one sample of a study of T cell responses to AZD1222 COVID-19 vaccine. TCRdb keeps only in-frame clones here, not all; method: immunoSEQ multiplex PCR. The sample records 120,000 to 150,000 clones, roughly 90% being singletons. The input for sequencing was peripheral blood, taken 28 days after the second dose of the MenACWY control vaccine. The receptors were sampled from an adult who received the MenACWY meningococcal vaccine as a control. CDR3s include the opening cysteine and the closing phenylalanine or tryptophan. D genes are given only for firm matches. Clone size appears in some rows only: once, few, many, or a class for an expanded clone.

V gene	clone size	D gene	J gene	CDR3 protein	CDR3 DNA
TRBV4-1	-	-	TRBJ1-1	CASSQPTGNTEAFF	TGCGCCAGCAGCCAACCGACGGGGAACACTGAAGCTTTCTTT
TRBV12-3/TRBV12-4	-	-	TRBJ1-2	CASSGSGYGYTF	TGTGCCAGCAGTGGGTCCGGCTATGGCTACACCTTC
TRBV9	-	-	TRBJ1-4	CASSSEGARDEKLFF	TGTGCCAGCAGCAGTGAAGGGGCGCGAGATGAAAAACTGTTTTTT
TRBV24-1	-	-	TRBJ1-1	CATRVNTEAFF	TGTGCCACCAGGGTAAACACTGAAGCTTTCTTT
TRBV9	-	-	TRBJ2-5	CASSVEGEQETQYF	TGTGCCAGCAGCGTTGAGGGGGAACAAGAGACCCAGTACTTC
TRBV5-1	once	-	TRBJ1-1	CASTAGVNTEAFF	TGCGCCAGCACAGCTGGGGTGAACACTGAAGCTTTCTTT
TRBV5-3	-	-	TRBJ1-6	CARSLLQGLVAPLHF	TGTGCCAGAAGCTTGCTCCAGGGACTTGTGGCACCCCTCCACTTT
TRBV11-3	-	-	TRBJ1-3	CASSLISGNTIYF	TGTGCCAGCAGTCTGATCTCTGGAAACACCATATATTTT
TRBV15	once	-	TRBJ2-5	CATSRGGGGYQETQYF	TGTGCCACCAGCCGGGGCGGGGGCGGGTACCAAGAGACCCAGTACTTC
TRBV2	-	-	TRBJ2-3	CASGGLAETDTQYF	TGTGCCAGCGGGGGGCTAGCGGAGACAGATACGCAGTATTTT
TRBV18	few	TRBD1	TRBJ1-6	CASSPGQGVSPLHF	TGTGCCAGCTCGCCGGGACAGGGAGTATCACCCCTCCACTTT
TRBV6-5	-	TRBD1	TRBJ1-5	CASSYSRQGNSPQHF	TGTGCCAGCAGTTACTCGCGACAGGGGAACTCTCCCCAGCATTTT
TRBV6-6	once	-	TRBJ1-4	CASTLGRNEKLFF	TGTGCCAGCACCCTGGGGAGGAATGAAAAACTGTTTTTT
TRBV12-3/TRBV12-4	few	-	TRBJ2-7	CASTLGHDSYF	TGTGCCAGCACCCTCGGACACGATTCTTACTTC
TRBV24-1	-	-	TRBJ2-3	CATSPAGPGTDTQYF	TGTGCCACCAGCCCCGCGGGACCGGGCACAGATACGCAGTATTTT
TRBV7-3	-	-	TRBJ2-3	CASSAAGAPDTQYF	TGTGCCAGCAGCGCCGCAGGAGCCCCGGATACGCAGTATTTT
TRBV28	-	-	TRBJ1-3	CASSLAPSGNTIYF	TGTGCCAGCAGTTTAGCTCCTTCTGGAAACACCATATATTTT
TRBV29-1	once	-	TRBJ2-7	CSVPSSIHRDEQYF	TGCAGCGTCCCATCATCGATTCACCGCGACGAGCAGTACTTC
TRBV19	-	TRBD2	TRBJ2-1	CASSREGGQFF	TGTGCCAGTAGTAGGGAGGGAGGGCAGTTCTTC
TRBV5-1	-	-	TRBJ2-7	CASSQGYGTYEQYF	TGCGCCAGCAGCCAAGGCTACGGTACCTACGAGCAGTACTTC
TRBV7-2	-	-	TRBJ2-1	CASSLARGGEQFF	TGTGCCAGCAGCTTAGCTCGCGGAGGTGAGCAGTTCTTC
TRBV2	-	-	TRBJ1-3	CASSESGGRTGNTIYF	TGTGCCAGCAGTGAAAGTGGGGGTAGGACTGGAAACACCATATATTTT
TRBV25-1	-	TRBD1	TRBJ1-1	CASRGAGQGNTEAFF	TGTGCCAGCAGGGGGGCTGGACAGGGGAACACTGAAGCTTTCTTT
TRBV19	-	TRBD1	TRBJ1-1	CASIETGGRNTEAFF	TGTGCCAGTATTGAGACAGGGGGCCGGAACACTGAAGCTTTCTTT
TRBV28	-	-	TRBJ1-2	CASSLARGSGYTF	TGTGCCAGCAGTCTGGCGCGAGGGTCGGGCTACACCTTC
TRBV10-3	-	-	TRBJ2-7	CAIRGASGSEQYF	TGTGCCATCCGGGGGGCCAGCGGTTCCGAGCAGTACTTC
TRBV5-1	-	TRBD1	TRBJ1-1	CASSLTGVYTEAFF	TGCGCCAGCAGCTTGACAGGGGTCTACACTGAAGCTTTCTTT
TRBV24-1	-	TRBD1	TRBJ2-1	CATSGPGQDYNEQFF	TGTGCCACCAGTGGGCCGGGACAGGACTACAATGAGCAGTTCTTC
TRBV25-1	-	-	TRBJ2-3	CASSLVYNTDTQYF	TGTGCCAGCAGTCTGGTCTACAACACAGATACGCAGTATTTT
TRBV7-2	once	-	TRBJ1-2	CASSFPTDWYGYTF	TGTGCCAGCAGCTTCCCGACAGATTGGTATGGCTACACCTTC
TRBV29-1	-	TRBD1	TRBJ1-2	CSVEDLKGGATNYGYTF	TGCAGCGTTGAAGATTTGAAAGGGGGCGCGACAAACTATGGCTACACCTTC
TRBV28	-	-	TRBJ2-2	CASIPIGISNTGELFF	TGTGCCAGCATCCCAATTGGGATATCGAACACCGGGGAGCTGTTTTTT
TRBV10-3	-	-	TRBJ1-4	CAIAGARDEKLFF	TGTGCCATCGCTGGGGCTAGGGATGAAAAACTGTTTTTT
TRBV29-1	few	-	TRBJ2-2	CSVTGTPGTGELFF	TGCAGCGTTACCGGGACTCCGGGCACCGGGGAGCTGTTTTTT
TRBV9	-	-	TRBJ2-2	CASSATRGGELFF	TGTGCCAGCAGCGCAACTAGGGGTGGGGAGCTGTTTTTT
TRBV28	-	TRBD2	TRBJ2-1	CASSTSGGANEQFF	TGTGCCAGCAGTACTAGCGGGGGGGCCAATGAGCAGTTCTTC
TRBV6-4	-	-	TRBJ2-1	CASSDSIHEQFF	TGTGCCAGCAGTGACTCTATCCATGAGCAGTTCTTC
TRBV18	-	-	TRBJ2-5	CASSPRDFLYF	TGTGCCAGCTCACCACGGGACTTCCTATACTTC
TRBV28	few	TRBD1	TRBJ1-1	CASSFSGTGGRAFF	TGTGCCAGCAGTTTCTCCGGGACAGGGGGTAGAGCTTTCTTT
TRBV2	-	TRBD1	TRBJ2-3	CASSEWGTGAKDTQYF	TGTGCCAGCAGTGAATGGGGGACAGGGGCAAAAGATACGCAGTATTTT
TRBV10-3	few	-	TRBJ2-3	CAVLRDPTDTQYF	TGTGCCGTTCTAAGGGACCCCACAGATACGCAGTATTTT
TRBV3-1/TRBV3-2	-	-	TRBJ2-2	CASSPSLGGELFF	TGTGCCAGCAGCCCTTCGCTTGGCGGGGAGCTGTTTTTT
TRBV29-1	-	TRBD1	TRBJ2-7	CSTKGGTGAYEQYF	TGCAGCACTAAAGGGGGGACAGGGGCCTACGAGCAGTACTTC
TRBV18	-	-	TRBJ1-4	CASSPDSNEKLFF	TGTGCCAGCTCACCAGACTCTAATGAAAAACTGTTTTTT
TRBV2	-	-	TRBJ2-2	CASGGGAVGTGELFF	TGTGCCAGCGGAGGGGGGGCCGTGGGCACCGGGGAGCTGTTTTTT
TRBV28	-	TRBD1	TRBJ1-2	CATGVLDRGRGYTF	TGTGCCACCGGAGTTTTAGACAGGGGGCGAGGCTACACCTTC
TRBV4-3	-	-	TRBJ2-1	CASSQDWGGARWYEQFF	TGCGCCAGCAGCCAAGATTGGGGGGGGGCAAGGTGGTATGAGCAGTTCTTC
TRBV7-3	-	-	TRBJ2-1	CASSQIWGNEQFF	TGTGCCAGCAGCCAGATCTGGGGGAATGAGCAGTTCTTC
TRBV11-2	once	-	TRBJ2-7	CASSLDMYEQYF	TGTGCCAGCAGCCTCGACATGTACGAGCAGTACTTC
TRBV24-1	few	TRBD2	TRBJ2-1	CATSDLQVGGGEQFF	TGTGCCACCAGTGATTTGCAAGTTGGCGGGGGGGAGCAGTTCTTC
TRBV11-3	-	-	TRBJ2-5	CASSSAEETQYF	TGTGCCAGCAGCTCCGCGGAAGAGACCCAGTACTTC